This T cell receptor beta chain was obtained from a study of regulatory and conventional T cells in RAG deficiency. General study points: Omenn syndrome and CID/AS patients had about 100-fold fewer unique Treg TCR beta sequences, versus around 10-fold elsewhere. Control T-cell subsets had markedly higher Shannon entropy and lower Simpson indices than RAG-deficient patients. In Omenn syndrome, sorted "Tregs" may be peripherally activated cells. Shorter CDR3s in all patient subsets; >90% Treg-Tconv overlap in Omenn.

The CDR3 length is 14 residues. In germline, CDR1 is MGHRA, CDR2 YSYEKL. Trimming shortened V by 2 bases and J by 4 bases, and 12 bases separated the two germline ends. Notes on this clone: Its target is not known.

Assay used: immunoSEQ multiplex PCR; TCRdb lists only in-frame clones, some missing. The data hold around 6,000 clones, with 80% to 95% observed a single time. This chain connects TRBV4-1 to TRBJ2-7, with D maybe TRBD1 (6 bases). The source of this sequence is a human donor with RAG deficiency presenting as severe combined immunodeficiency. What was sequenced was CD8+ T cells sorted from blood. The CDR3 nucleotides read TGCGCCAGCAGCCAACAGGGGAATGAGTACGAGCAGTACTTC. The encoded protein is CASSQQGNEYEQYF.